This paragraph reports one TCR beta chain. This sample was taken from a study of control samples from healthy donors and cancer patients. Method: immunoSEQ multiplex PCR; TCRdb's copy keeps in-frame clones and lacks some. This table holds around 170,000 clones, around 94% found once. This CDR3 comprises 15 residues. Trimming removed 0 bases at V and 9 bases at J, with 15 bases between. CDR1 LNHNV and CDR2 YYDKDF come from the germline V gene (reference sequence). The clonotype originates from a man younger than 40 in good health. Material for sequencing was blood. The chain uses TRBV15 and TRBJ1-5; D is unclear. DNA of the CDR3: TGTGCCACCAGCAGAGATCCCGCAGCCACGGCGCCCCAGCATTTT. Translated, it gives CATSRDPAATAPQHF.